This TCR beta chain is drawn from a study of cytomegalovirus exposure and HLA in healthy donors listed by TCRdb under 2017. At the level of the whole study: An earlier analysis of several hundred of the donors reported 250 to 300 Gb of sequence data and 100 million to 130 million unique TCR beta sequences from 150 million to 200 million T cells. An early release that covered about 600 HLA-typed donors contained 300 to 350 gigabases of sequencing data and about 93 million unique TCR sequences. The genetic ancestry cluster associated with self-reported Caucasian donors included about four fifths of the roughly 400 genotyped donors. The study aimed to test whether cataloging public T cell receptors could reveal signatures of past pathogen exposure. Using immunosequencing, the study profiled T cell repertoires from 500 to 800 subjects and related those repertoires to cytomegalovirus serostatus. Besides the first cohort of 666 subjects, a separate validation cohort made up of roughly 120 different subjects was used. To predict cytomegalovirus infection status, the study combined high-throughput TCR immunosequencing, statistical association of individual TCRs with disease status, and machine learning. A later analysis re-examined previously published TCR beta repertoires from roughly 650 donors and added high-resolution HLA genotyping to investigate patterns of TCR occurrence. In the later analysis, no new phenotypic data were used to find candidate immune exposures; instead, reliance was placed on TCR beta sequences and their occurrence across donors. In an earlier analysis of around 540 of the donors, high-throughput TCR beta sequencing was used to judge whether each TCR beta V gene segment behaved as functional or pseudogenic. Donor age, sex, ethnicity and CMV serostatus were collected together with the repertoire data. A later genetic analysis took genome-wide SNP genotypes for about 55% of the roughly 700 donors and used that subset as a discovery cohort. All discovery cohort repertoires had been generated using a single sequencing platform. Class I and class II HLA loci were covered by the typing at four-digit resolution. The number of typed donors differed by locus: about 629-630 for A, B, C, DRB1 and DQB1; approximately 520 for DQA1; approximately 600 for DPA1; and around 490 for DPB1. Four to six DR-DQ haplotypes were handled as single units for association and clustering because linkage in the cohort was strong. Among under 450 genotyped donors of the cohort, an average of around 240,000 unique TCR beta nucleotide sequences were sequenced per donor, roughly 18% of them non-productive. Here is what the overall study found, with its caveats: When HLA alleles, especially DR and DQ, strongly co-occurred, TCR associations were difficult to assign to individual alleles. Cytomegalovirus status was reported to be diagnosed by the classifier with high specificity and sensitivity in both the original and validation cohorts. Only TCR beta chains were sequenced in this cohort, and the absence of alpha or paired-chain data limited detectable features. A later analysis found that HLA-associated TCR beta chains were more clonally expanded and had lower generation probabilities than equally common non-associated chains. Compared with the 666-donor mean, donors in an Asian-associated ancestry cluster had fewer N-insertions in productive TCRs, according to a later genetic analysis. A cluster of highly shared sequence variants was judged likely to be a technical artifact of the sequencing pipeline. At a false discovery rate of 0.05, a later analysis linked about 17,000 TCR beta sequences to specific HLA alleles. V-gene and J-gene trimming of TCR beta chains was associated with a missense DCLRE1C variant in a later genetic analysis, and the association was replicated in an independent cohort. It was suggested by the authors that the approach could potentially be generalized to other disease states and immunological phenotypes. Immune exposure information for the cohort was limited to CMV serostatus. In the study, roughly 160 TCR beta chains were listed as associated with cytomegalovirus. In an earlier analysis of 587 of the donors, most TCR beta V segments were observed in productive rearrangements about 87% or about 30% of the time, broadly matching IMGT annotations. A further reported finding was that TCR beta sequences accurately predicted the HLA-A and HLA-B alleles for most subjects in the first cohort. According to a later analysis, most CMV-associated TCR beta chains appeared to be HLA-restricted, and the HLA associations seemed to be driven largely by CMV exposure. Linkage disequilibrium might explain the correlated functional status among segregating V segments, but an unknown experimental factor could not be excluded. Some IMGT-functional V segments, including TRBV6-2 and TRBV6-3, could not be told apart with the 87-base-pair reads, so those segments were excluded. A later analysis found that TCR association rates varied across HLA loci, with DRB1 alleles showing the most associated TCRs and HLA-C alleles the fewest. A few of the identified cytomegalovirus-associated TCR beta chains were confirmed in vitro to be specific for cytomegalovirus antigens. Seventeen rarely observed V segments, including chromosome 9 orphons, were excluded from the earlier analysis of 550 to 700 of the donors because counts were too low. Most TCR sequences were observed very rarely across donors, whereas some public TCRs were present in many individuals. According to a later analysis, parvovirus B19, influenza, CMV and Epstein-Barr virus appeared linked to several top co-occurrence clusters. Presence/absence analyses assumed roughly uniform sequencing depth across donors, an assumption that may not hold. Because HLA typing was missing for some donors at each locus, association tests included only the typed subset.

Library creation used the immunoSEQ multiplex PCR assay. For the multiplex PCR, a mixture combining 60 forward primers for TCR Vbeta segments and 13 reverse primers for TCR Jbeta segments was used. Amplification of the CDR3 region of rearranged TCR beta genes was performed with a multiplex PCR assay on genomic DNA. The Illumina HiSeq System was used to sequence the amplified TCR beta libraries as 87-base-pair reads. Turning to the authors' computational methods: In a later analysis, 70 million to 95 million unique TCR beta chains were counted across the approximately 640 repertoires, and around 11 million of these chains were shared by at least two donors. To remove PCR and sequencing errors, raw reads were error-corrected and collapsed into unique sequences using a nearest-neighbor algorithm that merged closely related sequences. Alignment of CDR3 sequences to IMGT reference sequences was used to assign V, D and J gene segments. For a sequence to be retained, a match of at least six nucleotides was required to both a V gene segment and a J gene segment. Rearrangements were classified as productive when the CDR3 lacked stop codons and remained in frame with V and J, and all other rearrangements were classified as non-productive. CDR3 was defined according to IMGT convention as the region running from the second conserved V-encoded cysteine to the conserved J-encoded phenylalanine. The earlier analysis of roughly 590 of the donors excluded any sequence lacking an unambiguous match to a single V gene segment. An earlier analysis of a few hundred of the donors called V segments functional above 56.7% productive rearrangements and segregating when the between-donor standard deviation exceeded 5%. To diagnose cytomegalovirus status from the catalog of TCR beta chain sequences, a statistical classification framework was built. V and J gene assignment, in a later analysis, came from comparing TCR nucleotide sequences with IMGT/GENE-DB human TR gene sequences. The TCRdist pipeline was used in a later analysis to assign CDR3 sequences and most-parsimonious VDJ recombination scenarios. In a later analysis, each TCR beta chain was defined by its CDR3 amino acid sequence together with its V-gene family, and reads without a unique V-gene family were excluded. In a later analysis, around 600 highly shared, low-generation-probability nucleotide sequences were removed to address suspected cross-contamination and a sequencing artifact. A later analysis calculated a clonal expansion index for each public chain from normalized within-repertoire ranks of inferred template counts. In a later analysis, generation probabilities were computed with a VDJ recombination model fitted to out-of-frame rearrangements, and the resulting probabilities were checked against IGoR. Hypergeometric tests were used in a later analysis to score TCR-TCR, TCR-HLA and TCR-CMV co-occurrence, with a repertoire-size bias correction applied to the TCR pairs. False discovery rates were estimated in a later analysis by permuting HLA or CMV assignments 20 times. A later analysis grouped co-occurring TCRs with DBSCAN, adding TCRdist sequence similarity when clustering within HLA-allele-positive subsets. For co-occurrence clustering, repertoires with fewer than 30,000 or more than 120,000 public chains were excluded, along with four or five repertoires with anomalous nucleotide sharing. TCRdb provides this immuneACCESS table in a form limited to in-frame rearrangements. Some clones are lacking; in checked studies, under half of them reflect an unresolved V gene, and why the rest are absent is not known. V and J calls and clone size come straight from that table; D and trimming were deduced from the DNA. The sample table shows roughly 100,000 clones, and 83% are seen once. In total, the top ten clones hold 2.5% to 3% of the sample.

V loses 7 bases of germline sequence and J loses 0 bases, and the interval between the two ends is 12 bases. Sequences LNHDA (CDR1) and SQIVND (CDR2) are obtained from the germline V gene (reference sequence). The CDR3, from cysteine to phenylalanine, totals 14 residues. Kept here is only the CDR3 DNA, which spans 42 bases and is read in frame from base 1. The cohort was made up of 666 healthy bone marrow donors. All cohort members were sampled while nominally healthy, although unrecorded immune exposures were likely present. The donor was CMV seronegative and was included in the group of several hundred seronegative cohort members. Every donor gave a peripheral blood sample, and the peripheral blood mononuclear cells from that sample were used for TCR beta sequencing. The Qiagen DNeasy Blood Extraction Kit was used to extract genomic DNA from the blood cell samples. Points on this clone: Its antigen is not yet known. Per-base qualities were not stored, and no clone one base away is much larger.

Recombination joined TRBV19 with TRBJ1-2; a weak D assignment points to TRBD1 (5 bases agree). The sequence was collected from a man aged 35-49 years in good health and CMV-seronegative. Sequencing was done on a sample of PBMCs. CDR3 loop: CASTTLQANYGYTF. The nucleotides read TGTGCCAGTACCACTTTACAGGCTAACTATGGCTACACCTTC.